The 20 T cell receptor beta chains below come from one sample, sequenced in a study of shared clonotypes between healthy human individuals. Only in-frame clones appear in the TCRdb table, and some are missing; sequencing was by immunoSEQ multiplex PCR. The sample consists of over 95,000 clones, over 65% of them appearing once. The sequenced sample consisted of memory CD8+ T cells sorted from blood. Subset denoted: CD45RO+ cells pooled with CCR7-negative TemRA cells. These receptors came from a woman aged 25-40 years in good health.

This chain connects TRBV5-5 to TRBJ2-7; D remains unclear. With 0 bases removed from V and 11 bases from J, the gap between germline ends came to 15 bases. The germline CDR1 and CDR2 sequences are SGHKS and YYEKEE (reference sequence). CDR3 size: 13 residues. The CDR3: CASSLASWTPEYF. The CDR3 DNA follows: TGTGCCAGCAGCTTGGCGAGCTGGACCCCTGAGTACTTC.

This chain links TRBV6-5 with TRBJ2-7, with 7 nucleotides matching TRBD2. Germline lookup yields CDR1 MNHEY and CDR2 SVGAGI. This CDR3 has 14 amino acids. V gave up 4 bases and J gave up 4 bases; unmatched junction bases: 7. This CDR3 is CASSSPTSRYEQYF. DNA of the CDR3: TGTGCCAGCAGTTCGCCGACTAGCCGTTACGAGCAGTACTTC.

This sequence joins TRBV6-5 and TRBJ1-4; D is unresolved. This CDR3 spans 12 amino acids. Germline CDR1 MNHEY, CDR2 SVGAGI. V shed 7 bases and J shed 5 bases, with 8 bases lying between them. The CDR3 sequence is CASTTTNEKLFF. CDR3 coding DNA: TGTGCCAGCACCACGACCAATGAAAAACTGTTTTTT.

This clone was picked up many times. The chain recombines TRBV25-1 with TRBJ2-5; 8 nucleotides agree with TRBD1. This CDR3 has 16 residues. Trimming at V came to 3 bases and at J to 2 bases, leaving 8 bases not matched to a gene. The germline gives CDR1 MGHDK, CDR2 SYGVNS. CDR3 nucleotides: TGTGCCAGCAGTGATTCTTACAGGGGGAGACAAGAGACCCAGTACTTC. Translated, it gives CASSDSYRGRQETQYF. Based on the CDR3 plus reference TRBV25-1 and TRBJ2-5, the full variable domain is EADIYQTPRYLVIGTGKKITLECSQTMGHDKMYWYQQDPGMELHLIHYSYGVNSTEKGDLSSESTVSRIRTEHFPLTLESARPSHTSQYLCASSDSYRGRQETQYFGPGTRLLVL.

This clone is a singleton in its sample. The DNA of the CDR3 is TGTGCCAGCAGTGGACTAGACCCCAGGGAGCTGTTTTTT. Translation gives CASSGLDPRELFF. The genes are TRBV28 and TRBJ2-2; TRBD2 aligns across 7 bases. Germline CDR1 reads MDHEN; CDR2 reads SYDVKM. The junction had 6 bases not matched to a gene; V was cut back by 5 bases and J by 9 bases. The CDR3 sequence is 13 residues long.

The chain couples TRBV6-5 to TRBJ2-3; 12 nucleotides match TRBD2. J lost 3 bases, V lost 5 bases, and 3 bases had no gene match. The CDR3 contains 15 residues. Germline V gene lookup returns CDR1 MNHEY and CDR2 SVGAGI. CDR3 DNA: TGTGCCAGCAGTCTAGCGGGAGGGGGGACAGATACGCAGTATTTT. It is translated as CASSLAGGGTDTQYF.

The CDR3 nucleotides read TGTGCCAGCAGCCCGTATTGGGGGGAGCTGTTTTTT. Translated: CASSPYWGELFF. The chain employs TRBV11-3 and TRBJ2-2; no definite D call. The germline V gene encodes CDR1 SGHNT and CDR2 YENEEA. This CDR3 is 12 amino acids long. Trimming pared 5 bases from V and 8 bases from J, leaving 9 bases between.

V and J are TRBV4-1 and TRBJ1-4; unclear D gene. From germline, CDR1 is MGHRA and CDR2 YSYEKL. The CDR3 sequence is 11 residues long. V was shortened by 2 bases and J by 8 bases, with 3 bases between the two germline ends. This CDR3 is CASSQWEKLFF. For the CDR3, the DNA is TGCGCCAGCAGCCAATGGGAAAAACTGTTTTTT.

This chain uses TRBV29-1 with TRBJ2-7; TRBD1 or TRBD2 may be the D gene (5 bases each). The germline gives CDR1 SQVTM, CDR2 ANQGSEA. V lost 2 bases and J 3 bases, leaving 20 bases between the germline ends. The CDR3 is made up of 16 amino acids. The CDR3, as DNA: TGCAGCGTTGAAATCCCCTCGGGGCCTATTAACTACGAGCAGTACTTC. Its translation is CSVEIPSGPINYEQYF.

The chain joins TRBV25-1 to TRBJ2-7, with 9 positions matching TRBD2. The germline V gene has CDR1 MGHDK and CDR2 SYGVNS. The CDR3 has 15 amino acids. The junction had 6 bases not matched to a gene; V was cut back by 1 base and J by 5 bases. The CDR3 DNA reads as TGTGCCAGCAGTGAATTGGCGGGAGGGAGGAACGAGCAGTACTTC. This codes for CASSELAGGRNEQYF.

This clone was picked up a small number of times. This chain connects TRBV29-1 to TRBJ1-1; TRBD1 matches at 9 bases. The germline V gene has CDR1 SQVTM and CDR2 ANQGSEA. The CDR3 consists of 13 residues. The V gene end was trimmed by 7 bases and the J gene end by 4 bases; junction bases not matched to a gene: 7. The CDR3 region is CSARDREGTEAFF. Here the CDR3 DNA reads TGCAGCGCTCGGGACAGGGAAGGCACTGAAGCTTTCTTT. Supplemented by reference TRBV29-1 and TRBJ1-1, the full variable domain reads SAVISQKPSRDICQRGTSLTIQCQVDSQVTMMFWYRQQPGQSLTLIATANQGSEATYESGFVIDKFPISRPNLTFSTLTVSNMSPEDSSIYLCSARDREGTEAFFGQGTRLTVV.

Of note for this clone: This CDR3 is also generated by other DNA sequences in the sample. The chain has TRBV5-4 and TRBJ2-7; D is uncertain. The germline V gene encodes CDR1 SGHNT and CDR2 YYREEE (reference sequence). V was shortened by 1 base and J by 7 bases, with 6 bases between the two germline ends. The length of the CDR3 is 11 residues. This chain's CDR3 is CASSLSSEQYF. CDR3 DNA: TGTGCCAGCAGCTTGTCGTCAGAGCAGTACTTC.

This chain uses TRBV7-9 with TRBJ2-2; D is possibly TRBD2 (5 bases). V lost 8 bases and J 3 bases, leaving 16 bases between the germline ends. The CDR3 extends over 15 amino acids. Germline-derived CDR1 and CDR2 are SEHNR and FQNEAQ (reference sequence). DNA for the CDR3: TGTGCCAGCCCCGCGCCGGGGATTTACACCGGGGAGCTGTTTTTT. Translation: CASPAPGIYTGELFF.

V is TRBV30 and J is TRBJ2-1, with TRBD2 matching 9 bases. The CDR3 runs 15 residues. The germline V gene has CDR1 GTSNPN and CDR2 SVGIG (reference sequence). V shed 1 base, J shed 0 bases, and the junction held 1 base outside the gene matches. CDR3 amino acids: CAWSGTSDSYNEQFF. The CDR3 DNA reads TGTGCCTGGAGTGGGACTAGCGACTCCTACAATGAGCAGTTCTTC.

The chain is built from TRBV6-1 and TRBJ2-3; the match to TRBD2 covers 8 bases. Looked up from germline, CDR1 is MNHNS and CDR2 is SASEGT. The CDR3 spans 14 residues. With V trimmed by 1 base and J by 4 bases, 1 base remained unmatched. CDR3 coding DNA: TGTGCCAGCAGTGAAGGGCGGGAGGCAGATACGCAGTATTTT. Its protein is CASSEGREADTQYF.

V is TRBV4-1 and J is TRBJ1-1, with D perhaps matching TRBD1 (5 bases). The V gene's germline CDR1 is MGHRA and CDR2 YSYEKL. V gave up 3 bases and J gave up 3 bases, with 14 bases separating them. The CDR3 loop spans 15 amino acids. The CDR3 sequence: CASSHWGPIDTEAFF. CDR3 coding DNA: TGCGCCAGCAGCCACTGGGGACCGATTGACACTGAAGCTTTCTTT.

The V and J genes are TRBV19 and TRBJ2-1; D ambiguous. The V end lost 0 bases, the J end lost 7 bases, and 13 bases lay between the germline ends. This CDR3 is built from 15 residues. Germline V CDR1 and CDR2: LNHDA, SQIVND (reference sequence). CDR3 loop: CASSIDRKERNEQFF. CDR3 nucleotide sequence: TGTGCCAGTAGTATAGATCGGAAAGAGAGAAATGAGCAGTTCTTC. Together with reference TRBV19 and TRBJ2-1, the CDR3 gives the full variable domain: DGGITQSPKYLFRKEGQNVTLSCEQNLNHDAMYWYRQDPGQGLRLIYYSQIVNDFQKGDIAEGYSVSREKKESFPLTVTSAQKNPTAFYLCASSIDRKERNEQFFGPGTRLTVL.

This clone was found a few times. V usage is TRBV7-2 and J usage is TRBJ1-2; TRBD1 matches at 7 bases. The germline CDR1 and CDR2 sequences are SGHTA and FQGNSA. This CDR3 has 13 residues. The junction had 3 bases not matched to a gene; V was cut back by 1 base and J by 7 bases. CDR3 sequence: CASSLEGAGGYTF. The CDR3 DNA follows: TGTGCCAGCAGCTTAGAGGGGGCCGGTGGCTACACCTTC.

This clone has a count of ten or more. As DNA, the CDR3 is TGCAGCGTTGAATTTCCGGGACTCACTGTAAGGCAGTACTTC. Translated, it gives CSVEFPGLTVRQYF. V is TRBV29-1 and J is TRBJ2-7, with a tentative D call TRBD2 (6 bases). In germline, CDR1 is SQVTM, CDR2 ANQGSEA. V gave up 2 bases and J gave up 9 bases, with 20 bases separating them. This CDR3 comprises 14 residues.

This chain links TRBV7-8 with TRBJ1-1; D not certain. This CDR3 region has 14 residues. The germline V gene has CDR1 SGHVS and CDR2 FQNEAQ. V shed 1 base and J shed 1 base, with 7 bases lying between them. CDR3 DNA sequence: TGTGCCAGCAGCTTAGAGGCTCGGAACACTGAAGCTTTCTTT. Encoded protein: CASSLEARNTEAFF.